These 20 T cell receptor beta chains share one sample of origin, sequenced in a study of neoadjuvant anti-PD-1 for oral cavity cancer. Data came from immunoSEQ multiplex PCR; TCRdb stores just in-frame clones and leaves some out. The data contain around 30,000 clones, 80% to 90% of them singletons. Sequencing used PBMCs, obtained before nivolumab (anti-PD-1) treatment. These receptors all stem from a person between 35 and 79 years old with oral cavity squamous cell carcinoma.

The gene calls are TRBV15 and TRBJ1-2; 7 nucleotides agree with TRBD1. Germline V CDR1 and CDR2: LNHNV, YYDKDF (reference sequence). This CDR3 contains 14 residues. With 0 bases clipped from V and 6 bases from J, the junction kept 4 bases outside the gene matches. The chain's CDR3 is CATSRDSTGDGYTF. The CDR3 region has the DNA TGTGCCACCAGCAGAGACTCAACAGGGGATGGCTACACCTTC.

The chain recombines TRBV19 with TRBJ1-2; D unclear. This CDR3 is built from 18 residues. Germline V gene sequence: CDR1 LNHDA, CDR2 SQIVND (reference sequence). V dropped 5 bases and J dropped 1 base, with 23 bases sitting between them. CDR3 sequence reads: CASSPSGGRSGDNYGYTF. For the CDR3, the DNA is TGTGCCAGTAGTCCAAGTGGTGGACGGAGTGGGGATAACTATGGCTACACCTTC.

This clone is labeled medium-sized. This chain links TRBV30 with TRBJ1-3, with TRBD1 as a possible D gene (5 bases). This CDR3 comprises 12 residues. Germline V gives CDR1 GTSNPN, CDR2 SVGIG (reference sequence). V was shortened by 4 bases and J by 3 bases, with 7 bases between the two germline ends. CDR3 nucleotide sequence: TGTGCCTGGAAACAGGTTGGAAACACCATATATTTT. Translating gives CAWKQVGNTIYF. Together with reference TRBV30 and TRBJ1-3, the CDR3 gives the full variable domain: SQTIHQWPATLVQPVGSPLSLECTVEGTSNPNLYWYRQAAGRGLQLLFYSVGIGQISSEVPQNLSASRPQDRQFILSSKKLLLSDSGFYLCAWKQVGNTIYFGEGSWLTVV.

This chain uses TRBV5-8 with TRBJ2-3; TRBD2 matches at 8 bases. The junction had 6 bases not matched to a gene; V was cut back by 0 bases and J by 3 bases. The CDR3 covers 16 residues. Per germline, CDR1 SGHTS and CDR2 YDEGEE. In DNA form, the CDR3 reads TGTGCCAGCAGCTTGGGCGCGGGGGGCAAAACAGATACGCAGTATTTT. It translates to CASSLGAGGKTDTQYF.

The CDR3 spells CASSSLAGGPYEQYF. The CDR3 DNA is TGTGCCAGCAGCTCACTAGCGGGGGGTCCCTACGAGCAGTACTTC. The chain uses TRBV11-2 and TRBJ2-7; 12 nucleotides match TRBD2. This CDR3 is 15 amino acids long. Germline V gene sequence: CDR1 SGHAT, CDR2 FQNNGV. V gave up 4 bases and J gave up 2 bases; unmatched junction bases: 3.

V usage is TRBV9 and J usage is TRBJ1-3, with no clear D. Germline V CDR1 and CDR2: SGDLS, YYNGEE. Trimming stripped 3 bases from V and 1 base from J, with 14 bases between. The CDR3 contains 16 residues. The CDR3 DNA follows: TGTGCCAGCAGCGCCTCCCTACGAGGATCTGGAAACACCATATATTTT. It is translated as CASSASLRGSGNTIYF.

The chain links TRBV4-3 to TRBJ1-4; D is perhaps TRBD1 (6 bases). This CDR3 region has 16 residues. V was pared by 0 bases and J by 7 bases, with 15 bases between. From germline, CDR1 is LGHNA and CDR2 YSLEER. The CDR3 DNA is TGCGCCAGCAGCCAAGACGTTCCGGGGGCGGGTGAAAAACTGTTTTTT. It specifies CASSQDVPGAGEKLFF.

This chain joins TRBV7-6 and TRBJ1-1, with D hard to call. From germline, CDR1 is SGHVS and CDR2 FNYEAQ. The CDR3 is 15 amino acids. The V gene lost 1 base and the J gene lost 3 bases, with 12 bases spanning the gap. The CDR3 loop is CASSLGVGYHTEAFF. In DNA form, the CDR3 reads TGTGCCAGCAGCTTAGGGGTGGGGTACCACACTGAAGCTTTCTTT.

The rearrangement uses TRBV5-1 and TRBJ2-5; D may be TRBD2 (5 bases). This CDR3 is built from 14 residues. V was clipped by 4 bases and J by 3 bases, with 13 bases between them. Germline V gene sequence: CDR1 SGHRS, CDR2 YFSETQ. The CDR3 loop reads CASSPRTGKETQYF. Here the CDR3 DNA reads TGCGCCAGCAGCCCCCGGACGGGAAAAGAGACCCAGTACTTC.

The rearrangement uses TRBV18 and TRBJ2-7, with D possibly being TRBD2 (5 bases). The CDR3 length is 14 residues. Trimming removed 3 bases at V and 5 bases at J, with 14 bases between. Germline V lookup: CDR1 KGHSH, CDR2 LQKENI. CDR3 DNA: TGTGCCAGCTCACCTGACCGAGGGTTAGACGAGCAGTACTTC. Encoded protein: CASSPDRGLDEQYF.

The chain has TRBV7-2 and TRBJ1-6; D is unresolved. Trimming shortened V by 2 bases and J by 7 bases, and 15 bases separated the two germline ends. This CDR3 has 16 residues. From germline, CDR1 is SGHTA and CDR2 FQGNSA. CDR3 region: CASSLPDAQQNSPLHF. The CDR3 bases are TGTGCCAGCAGCTTACCCGACGCTCAACAAAATTCACCCCTCCACTTT. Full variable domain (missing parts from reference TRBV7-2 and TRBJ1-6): GAGVSQSPSNKVTEKGKDVELRCDPISGHTALYWYRQSLGQGLEFLIYFQGNSAPDKSGLPSDRFSAERTGGSVSTLTIQRTQQEDSAVYLCASSLPDAQQNSPLHFGNGTRLTVT.

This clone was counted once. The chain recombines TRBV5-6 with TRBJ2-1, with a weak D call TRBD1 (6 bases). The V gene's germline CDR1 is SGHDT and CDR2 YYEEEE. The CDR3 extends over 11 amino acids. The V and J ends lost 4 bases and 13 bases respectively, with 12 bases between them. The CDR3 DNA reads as TGTGCCAGCAGCGCCCCTGGGACACAGTTCTTC. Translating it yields CASSAPGTQFF.

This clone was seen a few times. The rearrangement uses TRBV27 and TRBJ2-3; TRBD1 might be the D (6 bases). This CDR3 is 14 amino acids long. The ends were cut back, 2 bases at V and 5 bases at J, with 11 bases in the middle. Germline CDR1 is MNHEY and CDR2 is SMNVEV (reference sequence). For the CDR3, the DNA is TGTGCCAGCAGTTTAAAGGGCAGGGGAGATACGCAGTATTTT. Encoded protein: CASSLKGRGDTQYF.

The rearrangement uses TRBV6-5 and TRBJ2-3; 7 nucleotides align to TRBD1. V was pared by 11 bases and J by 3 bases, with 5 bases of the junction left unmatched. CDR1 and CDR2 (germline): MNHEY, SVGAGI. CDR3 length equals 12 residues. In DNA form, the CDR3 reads TGTGCCTCGGGACAGACTACAGATACGCAGTATTTT. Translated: CASGQTTDTQYF.

The CDR3 DNA sequence: TGCGCCAGCAGCTACGGTCTACAGGGACATGTGGGCTACACCTTC. Amino acids: CASSYGLQGHVGYTF. The chain uses TRBV5-1 and TRBJ1-2, with D possibly being TRBD1 (6 bases). Trimming shortened V by 3 bases and J by 8 bases, and 20 bases separated the two germline ends. This CDR3 has 15 residues. Germline V CDR1 and CDR2: SGHRS, YFSETQ. The full variable domain, in which reference TRBV5-1 and TRBJ1-2 provide the parts outside the CDR3, is KAGVTQTPRYLIKTRGQQVTLSCSPISGHRSVSWYQQTPGQGLQFLFEYFSETQRNKGNFPGRFSGRQFSNSRSEMNVSTLELGDSALYLCASSYGLQGHVGYTFGSGTRLTVV.

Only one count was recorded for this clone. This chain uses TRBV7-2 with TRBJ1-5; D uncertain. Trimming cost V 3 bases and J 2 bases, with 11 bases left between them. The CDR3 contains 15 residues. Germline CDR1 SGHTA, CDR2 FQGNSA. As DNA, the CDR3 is TGTGCCAGCAGCTTCCAACCTGGCCGCAATCAGCCCCAGCATTTT. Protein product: CASSFQPGRNQPQHF.

The CDR3 region is CASSVDSNEKLFF. As DNA, the CDR3 is TGTGCCAGCAGCGTAGACTCTAATGAAAAACTGTTTTTT. The chain recombines TRBV9 with TRBJ1-4; no reliable D call. Germline V lookup: CDR1 SGDLS, CDR2 YYNGEE. Trimming removed 0 bases at V and 3 bases at J, with 3 bases between. There are 13 residues in the CDR3.

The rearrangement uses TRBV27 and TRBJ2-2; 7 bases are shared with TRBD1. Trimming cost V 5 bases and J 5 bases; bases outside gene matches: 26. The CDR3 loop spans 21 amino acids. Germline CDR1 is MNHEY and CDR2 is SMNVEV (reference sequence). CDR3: CASSPPSRFTGATGMTGELFF. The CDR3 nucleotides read TGTGCCAGCAGTCCCCCTTCTCGATTCACAGGGGCTACTGGGATGACCGGGGAGCTGTTTTTT.

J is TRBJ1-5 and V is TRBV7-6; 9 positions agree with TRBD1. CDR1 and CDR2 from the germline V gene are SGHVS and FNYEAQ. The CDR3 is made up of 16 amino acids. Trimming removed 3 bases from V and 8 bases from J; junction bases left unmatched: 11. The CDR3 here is CASSLGDRERREPQHF. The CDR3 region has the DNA TGTGCCAGCAGCTTGGGGGACAGGGAAAGGAGGGAGCCCCAGCATTTT.

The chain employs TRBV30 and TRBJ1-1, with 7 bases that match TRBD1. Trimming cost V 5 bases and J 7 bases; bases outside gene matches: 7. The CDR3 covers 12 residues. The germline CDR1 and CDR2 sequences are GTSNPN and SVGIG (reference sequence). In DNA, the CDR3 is TGTGCCTGGTCCCAGGGGGTCTATGAAGCTTTCTTT. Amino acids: CAWSQGVYEAFF.